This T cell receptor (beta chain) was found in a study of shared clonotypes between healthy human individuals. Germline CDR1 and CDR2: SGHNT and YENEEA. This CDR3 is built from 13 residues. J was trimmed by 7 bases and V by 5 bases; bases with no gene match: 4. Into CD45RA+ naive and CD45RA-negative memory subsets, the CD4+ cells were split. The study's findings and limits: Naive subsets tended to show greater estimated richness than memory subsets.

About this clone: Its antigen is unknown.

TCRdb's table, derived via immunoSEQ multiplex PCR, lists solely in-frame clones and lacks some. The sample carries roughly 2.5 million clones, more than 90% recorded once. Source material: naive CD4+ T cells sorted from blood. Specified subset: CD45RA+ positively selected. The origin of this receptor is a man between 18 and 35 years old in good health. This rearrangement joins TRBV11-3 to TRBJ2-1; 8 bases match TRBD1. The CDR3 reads CASSHGQGNEQFF. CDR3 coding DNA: TGTGCCAGCAGCCACGGACAGGGTAATGAGCAGTTCTTC.